This T cell receptor beta chain was sequenced for a study of blood T cell repertoires in COVID-19. The cohort comprised adults aged 18 to 89 years residing in approximately 25 US areas. Clinical history as reported by participants underpinned cohort assignment. What the recovered Cohort 3 donors had was two negative PCRs, clearance, or symptom resolution. V lost 5 bases, J lost 4 bases, and 9 bases stayed unmatched. This CDR3 is built from 15 residues. Germline-derived CDR1 and CDR2 are SEHNR and FQNEAQ (reference sequence). Per the authors' pipeline: From reference gene primer amplification, estimates of nucleated cell counts were derived. The table came from immunoSEQ multiplex PCR; TCRdb's copy has only in-frame clones and leaves some out. The V and J calls and the clone size are those of that table, but D and trimming were determined from the DNA. Altogether more than 150,000 clones are present, 82% being singletons, with the ten largest covering 12%.

The genes are TRBV7-9 and TRBJ2-3; 7 nucleotides match TRBD1. This sequence was found in a man aged 35-49 years who had recovered from COVID-19. Sequenced: PBMCs or T cells enriched from blood (not recorded which). The CDR3 loop is CASSNYNRGADTQYF. The CDR3 region has the DNA TGTGCCAGCAGCAATTACAACAGGGGTGCAGATACGCAGTATTTT.